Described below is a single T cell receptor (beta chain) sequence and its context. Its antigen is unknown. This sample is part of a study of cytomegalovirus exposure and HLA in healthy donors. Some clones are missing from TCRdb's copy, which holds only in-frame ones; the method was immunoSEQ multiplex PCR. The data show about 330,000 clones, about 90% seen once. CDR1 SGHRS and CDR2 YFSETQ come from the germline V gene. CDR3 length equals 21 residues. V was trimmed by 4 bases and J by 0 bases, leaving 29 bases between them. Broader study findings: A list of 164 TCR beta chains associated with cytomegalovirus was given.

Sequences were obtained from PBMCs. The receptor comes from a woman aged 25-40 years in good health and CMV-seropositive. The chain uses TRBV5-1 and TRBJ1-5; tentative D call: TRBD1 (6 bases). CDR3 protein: CASSPGNVGGQTGLSNQPQHF. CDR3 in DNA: TGCGCCAGCAGCCCTGGGAACGTTGGGGGGCAGACTGGGCTTAGCAATCAGCCCCAGCATTTT.